A selection of T cell receptor beta chains follows, all from one sample in a study of cytomegalovirus exposure and HLA in healthy donors. The table came from immunoSEQ multiplex PCR; TCRdb's copy has only in-frame clones and leaves some out. The sample holds about 200,000 clones, approximately 78% seen once. The sequencing input was PBMCs. The receptors derive from a male donor in good health and CMV-seronegative. Each CDR3 is given with its conserved first and last residue. The D gene is left open where the match is weak. A row's size may be missing; if present it is once, few, many or a size class.

CDR3aa | CDR3nt | v_gene | abundance | j_gene | d_gene
CASSWTGTRVNEQFF | TGTGCCAGCAGCTGGACCGGGACTAGGGTTAATGAGCAGTTCTTC | TRBV7-2 | - | TRBJ2-1 | TRBD2
CASSIQGAGEQYF | TGTGCCAGCAGCATACAGGGGGCGGGCGAGCAGTACTTC | TRBV7-9 | few | TRBJ2-7 | TRBD1
CASSLQTGKRETQYF | TGTGCCAGCAGTTTACAGACAGGGAAGAGGGAGACCCAGTACTTC | TRBV28 | - | TRBJ2-5 | TRBD1
CASSPTLAGVGGEQYF | TGTGCCAGCTCGCCTACATTAGCGGGAGTCGGGGGCGAGCAGTACTTC | TRBV18 | - | TRBJ2-7 | TRBD2
CASSFGTGLETQYF | TGTGCCAGCAGCTTCGGGACAGGGTTGGAGACCCAGTACTTC | TRBV5-6 | - | TRBJ2-5 | TRBD1
CASSSGTGFQETQYF | TGTGCCAGCAGCTCCGGGACAGGGTTTCAAGAGACCCAGTACTTC | TRBV5-8 | few | TRBJ2-5 | TRBD1
CASSPSLGARNQPQHF | TGTGCCAGTAGTCCCTCGTTAGGGGCTAGGAATCAGCCCCAGCATTTT | TRBV19 | - | TRBJ1-5 | -
CASSLTGQSYEQYF | TGCGCCAGCAGTTTGACGGGACAATCATACGAGCAGTACTTC | TRBV5-1 | - | TRBJ2-7 | -
CASSPIAGVFEGEQFF | TGTGCCAGCAGCCCGATAGCGGGAGTGTTTGAGGGTGAGCAGTTCTTC | TRBV7-3 | - | TRBJ2-1 | TRBD2
CATGEVDYGYTF | TGTGCCACCGGGGAAGTCGACTATGGCTACACCTTC | TRBV5-5 | - | TRBJ1-2 | -
CASSSTSPGGQGGQYF | TGTGCCAGCAGCAGCACTAGCCCTGGGGGACAGGGGGGGCAGTACTTC | TRBV21-1 | - | TRBJ2-7 | -
CASSLGGLAAYEQYF | TGTGCCAGCAGCTTAGGGGGACTAGCGGCCTACGAGCAGTACTTC | TRBV13 | - | TRBJ2-7 | TRBD2
CASSLRLAGVDTQYF | TGTGCCAGCAGCTTACGGCTAGCGGGAGTAGATACGCAGTATTTT | TRBV7-3 | - | TRBJ2-3 | TRBD2
CASSLSVTDLYEQYF | TGTGCCAGCAGCTTGTCAGTGACAGACCTCTACGAGCAGTACTTC | TRBV5-6 | - | TRBJ2-7 | -
CASSETSGMNTGELFF | TGTGCCAGCAGCGAGACTAGCGGAATGAACACCGGGGAGCTGTTTTTT | TRBV6-4 | once | TRBJ2-2 | TRBD2
CASSLIRGNGYTF | TGCGCCAGCAGCCTTATCAGGGGGAATGGCTACACCTTC | TRBV4-1 | few | TRBJ1-2 | TRBD1
CASSYGRGYTEAFF | TGTGCCAGCAGTTACGGCAGGGGATACACTGAAGCTTTCTTT | TRBV6-5 | few | TRBJ1-1 | -
CASSFRLAGENEQYF | TGTGCCAGCAGTTTCAGACTAGCGGGAGAAAACGAGCAGTACTTC | TRBV6-5 | few | TRBJ2-7 | TRBD2
CASSLTSGSYNEQFF | TGTGCCAGCAGCTTAACCAGCGGCTCCTACAATGAGCAGTTCTTC | TRBV11-2 | - | TRBJ2-1 | -
CASSMGRLNTEAFF | TGTGCCAGTAGTATGGGGCGGCTGAACACTGAAGCTTTCTTT | TRBV19 | few | TRBJ1-1 | -
CASSVERAGVAQGRDTQYF | TGTGCCAGCAGTGTCGAAAGGGCCGGAGTAGCACAGGGGCGAGATACGCAGTATTTT | TRBV6-1 | - | TRBJ2-3 | TRBD1
CASSSRQSYNYGYTF | TGTGCCAGCAGCTCAAGACAGAGCTATAACTATGGCTACACCTTC | TRBV27 | once | TRBJ1-2 | -
CSGQASEHEQFF | TGCAGCGGCCAGGCTAGCGAGCATGAGCAGTTCTTC | TRBV29-1 | few | TRBJ2-1 | -
CATSRDRGQGVSPLHF | TGTGCCACCAGCAGAGATCGGGGGCAGGGGGTTTCACCCCTCCACTTT | TRBV15 | - | TRBJ1-6 | TRBD1
CASSFGEGKLFF | TGCGCCAGCAGCTTCGGGGAGGGAAAACTGTTTTTT | TRBV5-1 | once | TRBJ1-4 | -
CASSLLRGRMWANEKLFF | TGTGCCAGCTCACTCCTCAGGGGAAGGATGTGGGCTAATGAAAAACTGTTTTTT | TRBV18 | - | TRBJ1-4 | -
CASSLEAGGFGEQYF | TGTGCCAGCAGCTTAGAAGCGGGAGGATTTGGCGAGCAGTACTTC | TRBV7-3 | - | TRBJ2-7 | TRBD2
CASGREGPYEQYF | TGTGCCAGCGGTCGGGAGGGCCCCTACGAGCAGTACTTC | TRBV6-1 | - | TRBJ2-7 | TRBD2
CASSLGGVSYEQYF | TGTGCCAGCAGTCTAGGAGGGGTCTCCTACGAGCAGTACTTC | TRBV9 | - | TRBJ2-7 | -
CASSRTAPQETQYF | TGCGCCAGCAGCAGGACAGCCCCTCAAGAGACCCAGTACTTC | TRBV5-1 | - | TRBJ2-5 | -
CASKRRGNSPPYEQYF | TGTGCCAGCAAGCGAAGGGGAAACAGCCCGCCCTACGAGCAGTACTTC | TRBV2 | - | TRBJ2-7 | -
CASSPLAGAYNEQFF | TGTGCCAGCAGCCCTTTAGCGGGAGCCTACAATGAGCAGTTCTTC | TRBV6-6 | few | TRBJ2-1 | TRBD2
CASGWGSGNVGETQYF | TGTGCCAGTGGATGGGGTAGCGGGAATGTTGGGGAGACCCAGTACTTC | TRBV19 | - | TRBJ2-5 | TRBD2
CASSLDSRGTEAFF | TGTGCCAGCAGCTTAGACAGCCGGGGGACTGAAGCTTTCTTT | TRBV7-9 | - | TRBJ1-1 | -
CASSFQQGARETQYF | TGTGCCAGCAGCTTTCAACAGGGGGCAAGGGAGACCCAGTACTTC | TRBV7-3 | - | TRBJ2-5 | TRBD1
CASSVFNRGGPDTQYF | TGTGCCAGCAGCGTCTTCAACAGGGGTGGCCCAGATACGCAGTATTTT | TRBV9 | - | TRBJ2-3 | TRBD1
CASSLLARDSTDTQYF | TGTGCCAGCAGTTTATTGGCACGGGACTCCACAGATACGCAGTATTTT | TRBV27 | - | TRBJ2-3 | -
CASSSRRRVYEQYF | TGTGCCAGCAGTAGTAGGCGGCGCGTCTACGAGCAGTACTTC | TRBV6-1 | - | TRBJ2-7 | -
CASSLLRPEGGAEQYF | TGTGCCAGCAGCCTCCTACGACCCGAGGGAGGTGCCGAGCAGTACTTC | TRBV7-8 | - | TRBJ2-7 | -
CASSPGTSGDQETQYF | TGTGCCAGCAGCCCGGGGACTAGCGGGGATCAAGAGACCCAGTACTTC | TRBV4-2 | - | TRBJ2-5 | TRBD2
CASSLYRGFDNEQFF | TGTGCCAGCAGCTTGTATCGGGGGTTTGACAATGAGCAGTTCTTC | TRBV5-4 | - | TRBJ2-1 | -
CASSLQDTGELFF | TGTGCCAGCAGCTTGCAGGACACCGGGGAGCTGTTTTTT | TRBV5-4 | - | TRBJ2-2 | -
CASSLERRDRGGFWRDQALDTQYF | TGCGCCAGCAGCTTGGAACGCCGGGACAGGGGTGGTTTTTGGCGGGATCAAGCCTTAGATACGCAGTATTTT | TRBV5-1 | - | TRBJ2-3 | TRBD1
CASSRTGANYGYTF | TGTGCCAGCAGCCGTACGGGGGCTAACTATGGCTACACCTTC | TRBV9 | - | TRBJ1-2 | -
CASSLTSGSSYEQYF | TGTGCCAGCAGTTTGACTAGCGGGAGCTCCTACGAGCAGTACTTC | TRBV27 | once | TRBJ2-7 | TRBD2
CASSPPGTGIGNQPQHF | TGTGCCAGCAGCCCCCCTGGGACAGGGATCGGTAATCAGCCCCAGCATTTT | TRBV7-9 | - | TRBJ1-5 | TRBD1
CASSLTSGRADEQFF | TGTGCCAGCAGCTTAACTAGCGGGAGGGCCGATGAGCAGTTCTTC | TRBV11-2 | - | TRBJ2-1 | TRBD2
CASSWGTPNGYGYTF | TGCGCCAGCAGCTGGGGGACACCCAATGGCTATGGCTACACCTTC | TRBV5-1 | - | TRBJ1-2 | -
CASSEGTATQPQHF | TGCGCCAGCAGTGAAGGGACAGCGACTCAGCCCCAGCATTTT | TRBV10-2 | - | TRBJ1-5 | TRBD1
CASSLAPGGNTEAFF | TGCGCCAGCAGCTTGGCCCCGGGAGGGAACACTGAAGCTTTCTTT | TRBV5-1 | few | TRBJ1-1 | -
CASSPGTSYEQYF | TGTGCCAGCAGCCCCGGGACTTCCTACGAGCAGTACTTC | TRBV7-6 | - | TRBJ2-7 | -
CASSLGNRNEKLFF | TGTGCCAGCAGCTTAGGTAACAGAAATGAAAAACTGTTTTTT | TRBV7-2 | - | TRBJ1-4 | -
CASSDEGAASQPQHF | TGTGCCAGCAGTGATGAGGGGGCGGCGAGTCAGCCCCAGCATTTT | TRBV6-1 | - | TRBJ1-5 | TRBD1
CASSLNVRELTSGRRSNEQFF | TGTGCCAGCAGTTTAAACGTCAGAGAGTTGACTAGCGGGAGGAGGAGTAATGAGCAGTTCTTC | TRBV28 | - | TRBJ2-1 | TRBD2